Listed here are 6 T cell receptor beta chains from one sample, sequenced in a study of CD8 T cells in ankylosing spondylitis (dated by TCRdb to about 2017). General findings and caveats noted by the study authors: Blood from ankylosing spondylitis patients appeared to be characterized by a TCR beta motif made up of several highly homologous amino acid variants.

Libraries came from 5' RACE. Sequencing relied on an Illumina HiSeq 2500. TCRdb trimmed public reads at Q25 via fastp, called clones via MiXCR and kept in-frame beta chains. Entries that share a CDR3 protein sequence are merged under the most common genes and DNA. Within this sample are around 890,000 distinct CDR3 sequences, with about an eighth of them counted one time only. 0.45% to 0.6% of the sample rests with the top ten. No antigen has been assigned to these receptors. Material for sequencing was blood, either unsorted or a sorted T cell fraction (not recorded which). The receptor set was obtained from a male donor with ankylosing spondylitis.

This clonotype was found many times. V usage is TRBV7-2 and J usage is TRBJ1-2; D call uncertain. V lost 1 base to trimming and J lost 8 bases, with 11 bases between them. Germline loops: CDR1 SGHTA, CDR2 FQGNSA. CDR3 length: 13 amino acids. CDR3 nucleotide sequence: TGTGCCAGCAGCTTAGGGGGTATTAGGGGCTACACCTTC. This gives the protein CASSLGGIRGYTF. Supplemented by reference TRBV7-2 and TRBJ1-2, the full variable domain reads GAGVSQSPSNKVTEKGKDVELRCDPISGHTALYWYRQSLGQGLEFLIYFQGNSAPDKSGLPSDRFSAERTGGSVSTLTIQRTQQEDSAVYLCASSLGGIRGYTFGSGTRLTVV.

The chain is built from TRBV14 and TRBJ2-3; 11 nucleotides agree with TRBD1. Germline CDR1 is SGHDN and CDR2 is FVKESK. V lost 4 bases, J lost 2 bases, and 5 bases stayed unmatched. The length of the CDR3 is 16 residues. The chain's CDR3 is CASSPWTGGDTDTQYF. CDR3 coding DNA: TGTGCCAGCAGCCCTTGGACAGGGGGCGACACAGATACGCAGTATTTT.

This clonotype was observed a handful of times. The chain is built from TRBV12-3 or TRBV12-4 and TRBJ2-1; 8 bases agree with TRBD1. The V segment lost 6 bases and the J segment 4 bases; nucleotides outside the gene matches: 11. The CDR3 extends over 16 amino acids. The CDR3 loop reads CASRPTGQVLYNEQFF. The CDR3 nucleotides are TGTGCCAGCAGGCCGACGGGACAGGTCTTGTACAATGAGCAGTTCTTC.

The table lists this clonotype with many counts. CDR3 sequence (DNA): TGCAGCTACCTAGGACTAGCGGGTTCCTACGAGCAGTACTTC. Translating gives CSYLGLAGSYEQYF. The rearrangement uses TRBV29-1 and TRBJ2-7, with TRBD2 matching 11 bases. In germline, CDR1 is SQVTM, CDR2 ANQGSEA. The V segment lost 8 bases and the J segment 1 base; nucleotides outside the gene matches: 7. There are 14 residues in the CDR3.

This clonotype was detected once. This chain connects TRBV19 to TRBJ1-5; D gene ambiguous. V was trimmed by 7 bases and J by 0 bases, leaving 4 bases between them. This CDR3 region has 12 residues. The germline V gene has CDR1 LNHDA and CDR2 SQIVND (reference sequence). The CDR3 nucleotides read TGTGCCAGTACTAGTAGCAATCAGCCCCAGCATTTT. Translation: CASTSSNQPQHF. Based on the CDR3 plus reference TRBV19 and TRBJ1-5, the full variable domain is DGGITQSPKYLFRKEGQNVTLSCEQNLNHDAMYWYRQDPGQGLRLIYYSQIVNDFQKGDIAEGYSVSREKKESFPLTVTSAQKNPTAFYLCASTSSNQPQHFGDGTRLSIL.

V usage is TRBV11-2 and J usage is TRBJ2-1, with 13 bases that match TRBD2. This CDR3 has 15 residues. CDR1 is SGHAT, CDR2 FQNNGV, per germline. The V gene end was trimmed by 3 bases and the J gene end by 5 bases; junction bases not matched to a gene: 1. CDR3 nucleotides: TGTGCCAGCAGCTTCGGGACTAGCGGGAACAATGAGCAGTTCTTC. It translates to CASSFGTSGNNEQFF.